A selection of T cell receptor beta chains follows, all from one sample in a study of beta chain features in type 1 diabetes. Libraries were prepared by immunoSEQ multiplex PCR; TCRdb keeps only in-frame clonotypes and omits some of them. The profile shows about 130,000 clones, about a tenth of them singletons. Sequencing used central memory CD4+ T cells from blood. Receptor source: a man aged 18 to 30 in good health. Both conserved end residues are part of each CDR3. D genes are given only for firm matches. Clone size appears in some rows only: once, few, many, or a class for an expanded clone.

v_gene,d_gene,abundance,j_gene,CDR3aa,CDR3nt
TRBV28,TRBD1,.,TRBJ2-7,CASQTGGATYEQYF,TGTGCCAGCCAAACAGGGGGCGCAACCTACGAGCAGTACTTC
TRBV21-1,.,few,TRBJ1-5,CASRSRYRIPQHF,TGTGCCAGCAGGAGCAGGTACCGCATACCCCAGCATTTT
TRBV2,TRBD2,.,TRBJ2-2,CASSELAGSTGELFF,TGTGCCAGCAGTGAATTAGCGGGGAGCACCGGGGAGCTGTTTTTT
TRBV19,TRBD2,few,TRBJ2-7,CASSNGGTIYEQYF,TGTGCCAGTAGTAACGGGGGGACTATCTACGAGCAGTACTTC
TRBV28,.,.,TRBJ2-7,CASIRGVDEQYF,TGTGCCAGCATCAGGGGGGTTGACGAGCAGTACTTC
TRBV7-2,.,many,TRBJ2-1,CASSQRYEQFF,TGTGCCAGCAGCCAGAGGTATGAGCAGTTCTTC
TRBV7-2,TRBD1,.,TRBJ2-7,CASSSRTGLTYEQYF,TGTGCCAGCAGCTCACGGACAGGGTTAACCTACGAGCAGTACTTC
TRBV7-2,TRBD1,few,TRBJ1-2,CASSLATGEGYTF,TGTGCCAGCAGCTTAGCGACAGGGGAAGGCTACACCTTC
TRBV2,TRBD1,few,TRBJ1-5,CASRGQLSSNQPQHF,TGTGCCAGCAGGGGACAGCTCTCGAGCAATCAGCCCCAGCATTTT
TRBV28,.,few,TRBJ1-4,CASSLIGATNEKLFF,TGTGCCAGCAGTTTAATCGGTGCAACTAATGAAAAACTGTTTTTT
TRBV4-1,.,.,TRBJ2-5,CASSQVEETQYF,TGCGCCAGCAGCCAAGTGGAGGAGACCCAGTACTTC
TRBV4-1,.,.,TRBJ1-5,CASSQVFPNYNQPQHF,TGCGCCAGCAGCCAAGTCTTCCCCAACTACAATCAGCCCCAGCATTTT
TRBV30,TRBD2,few,TRBJ2-5,CAWGKRGGYQETQYF,TGTGCCTGGGGAAAGCGGGGGGGGTACCAAGAGACCCAGTACTTC
TRBV7-2,TRBD1,.,TRBJ1-2,CASSADRGRNGYTF,TGTGCCAGCAGCGCCGACAGGGGGCGGAATGGCTACACCTTC
TRBV4-3,.,many,TRBJ1-1,CASSPSGGRDTEAFF,TGCGCCAGCAGCCCAAGCGGGGGTCGGGACACTGAAGCTTTCTTT
TRBV5-1,.,.,TRBJ2-2,CASSLGEANTGELFF,TGCGCCAGCAGCTTAGGCGAGGCGAACACCGGGGAGCTGTTTTTT
TRBV6-6,TRBD1,.,TRBJ2-3,CASSGQGVSTDTQYF,TGTGCCAGCAGTGGACAGGGTGTTAGCACAGATACGCAGTATTTT
TRBV7-2,TRBD1,few,TRBJ1-1,CASSSGTGGAAFF,TGTGCCAGCAGCTCCGGGACAGGGGGCGCAGCTTTCTTT
TRBV4-2,TRBD1,.,TRBJ2-5,CASSQDQGAPSYQETQYF,TGTGCCAGCAGCCAAGATCAGGGGGCACCCTCTTACCAAGAGACCCAGTACTTC
TRBV7-2,TRBD2,.,TRBJ2-3,CASSFKGGGTDTQYF,TGTGCCAGCAGCTTTAAGGGAGGGGGCACAGATACGCAGTATTTT
TRBV7-2,.,few,TRBJ2-3,CASSLVQGDTQYF,TGTGCCAGCAGCTTAGTACAGGGTGATACGCAGTATTTT
TRBV9,TRBD1,.,TRBJ2-1,CASSVDAGGDNEQFF,TGTGCCAGCAGCGTAGATGCAGGGGGTGACAATGAGCAGTTCTTC
TRBV6-6,TRBD1,.,TRBJ2-3,CASRGGQGLTDTQYF,TGTGCCAGCAGAGGCGGACAGGGTCTTACAGATACGCAGTATTTT
TRBV7-3,.,few,TRBJ2-1,CASSLTRGATVSYNEQFF,TGTGCCAGCAGCTTAACCCGGGGGGCCACAGTCTCCTACAATGAGCAGTTCTTC
TRBV18,.,few,TRBJ1-3,CASSLDTPRAGNTIYF,TGTGCCAGCTCTCTGGACACCCCTCGGGCTGGAAACACCATATATTTT
TRBV7-2,.,many,TRBJ2-2,CASSQDSGGELFF,TGTGCCAGCAGCCAAGATAGTGGCGGGGAGCTGTTTTTT
TRBV19,TRBD1,few,TRBJ1-5,CASSGQASNQPQHF,TGTGCCAGCTCGGGACAGGCTAGCAATCAGCCCCAGCATTTT
TRBV7-9,TRBD1,few,TRBJ2-5,CASSFDRGKETQYF,TGTGCCAGCAGCTTTGACAGGGGAAAGGAGACCCAGTACTTC
TRBV30,.,many,TRBJ1-4,CAWSRQGTNEKLFF,TGTGCCTGGAGTCGCCAGGGAACTAATGAAAAACTGTTTTTT
TRBV7-2,TRBD1,.,TRBJ2-5,CASSYRDRGRETQYF,TGTGCCAGCAGTTACCGGGACAGGGGGCGAGAGACCCAGTACTTC